The following is a T cell receptor (beta chain) sequence with its context. This clonotype was detected only a few times. The antigen it binds to is not known. No base quality information exists; no much larger clone differs at one position. The data are from a study of human T cells and chemical hapten exposure (dated by TCRdb to the early 2020s). As for the study more broadly: For sensitization, 2% DPC in acetone was applied to a 2 cm by 2 cm area of upper inner arm skin. Blood was sampled from patients pre-sensitization (week 0) and at 2, 6 and about 24 weeks after DPC sensitization. Twenty-nine alopecia patients gave blood for TCR sequencing at one to four time points (pre-sensitization, 2, 6 and 24 weeks). Most of the patients in the cohort were female, and the cohort covered alopecia areata with under or over 50% scalp involvement, alopecia totalis and alopecia universalis. Throughout the approximately 23-week study period, patients were also given weekly therapeutic DPC doses on the scalp. Patch tests used Finn chambers with 0.01% DPC on the upper back, scored after 6 days by International Contact Dermatitis Research Group standards. The study tracked peripheral blood TCR repertoire changes in vivo during primary and secondary sensitization to the hapten diphenylcyclopropenone (DPC) in alopecia patients. Libraries were combined into a pool for sequencing, and differences in TCR yield between samples came mainly from small differences in library volumes within the pool. Overall study results and their limits: Compared with pre-sensitization or healthy control sets, expanded TCRs formed significantly more large CDR3 similarity clusters, which is consistent with antigen-driven responses. After repeated subsampling, the strength of the expansion versus patch-test correlation and the threshold at which it became significant changed. Because all patients had alopecia, a presumed autoimmune disease, the immune response of the patients might differ from that of healthy individuals. A positive correlation was found between the number of PT1 expanded TCRs and patch test score, with significance reached at thresholds 8, 16 and 32 but not 4. DPC sensitization did not change the number of TCRs with a frequency above 1 in 1000, and there was no evidence of changes in global repertoire structure.

Germline trimming amounts to 3 bases on V and 2 bases on J, with 21 as the count of junction bases outside the gene matches. CDR1 and CDR2, per the germline V gene, are MGHRA and YSYEKL. The CDR3 spans 20 residues, from the cysteine through the phenylalanine. Only CDR3 DNA remains: 60 bases, in frame from the first base. The time point label, as the study defines it: patch test 1, 2 weeks after DPC sensitization. The sample's treatment or condition label, in plain terms: therapeutic diphenylcyclopropenone sensitization with weekly scalp DPC. Blood at each patch-test visit was drawn before the patch test was applied. Patients were considered eligible if aged 18 to 70, diagnosed with alopecia and deemed suitable for DPC therapy, and patients were excluded if pregnant. Total RNA was isolated from unfractionated whole blood collected in Tempus Blood RNA tubes. To prepare the library, RACE was applied. The instrument was a NextSeq 500. Library preparation attached unique molecular identifiers to individual cDNA molecules for quantitative, reproducible TCR counting. Both TCR alpha and TCR beta chains were sequenced from each blood RNA sample. The paper's processing steps were these. The median number of TCRs per sample was roughly 98,000, ranging from about 20,000 to 750,000. V, J and CDR3 annotation of the TCR reads was carried out using the Decombinator software suite. For the PS versus PT1 abundance plots, all samples were subsampled to the same number of TCRs (28,000). Expanded TCRs were defined as absent before sensitization and observed at least eight times at the 2-week time point. TCRdb passed the public sequencing reads through fastp at Q25 and MiXCR, retaining productive beta sequences. Every distinct CDR3 protein forms one entry, paired with its most common genes and DNA. What appears here as the V and J calls and clone size reflects TCRdb's work, not the paper's. For this sample the table gives around 300,000 distinct CDR3 sequences, of which around 6.9% were detected only once. Approximately 8.9% of the sample comes from the top ten.

The V and J segments used are TRBV4-1 and TRBJ2-7, and TRBD1 matches 8 of the central bases. The TCR was taken from a woman aged 18-29 years with alopecia areata. Some clones in this sample may be carry-over from other donors' samples. Here the sequenced sample was whole blood, taken in connection with sensitization to the hapten diphenylcyclopropenone (DPC). Here the CDR3 is given as CASSQAATIFRGPRPYEQYF. The sequenced DNA is TGCGCCAGCAGCCAGGCTGCTACTATCTTCAGGGGGCCACGGCCCTACGAGCAGTACTTC.